These 16 T cell receptor beta chains share one sample of origin, sequenced in a study of cytomegalovirus exposure and HLA in healthy donors. Vbeta (60) and Jbeta (13) primers were used in the PCR. Measured with immunoSEQ multiplex PCR; TCRdb has only the in-frame clones, and not every one. The sample records about 110,000 clones, more than 65% being singletons. Sequencing used PBMCs. The receptors shown here come from a man aged 25 to 45 in good health and CMV-seropositive.

There are a few counts of this clone. This sequence joins TRBV7-2 and TRBJ2-3, with 8 nucleotides matching TRBD2. Germline V lookup: CDR1 SGHTA, CDR2 FQGNSA. This CDR3 has 17 amino acids. With V trimmed by 1 base and J by 5 bases, 11 bases remained unmatched. Here the CDR3 DNA reads TGTGCCAGCAGCTTAGATTTTCGGGGGGGCCCGAAAGATACGCAGTATTTT. Translating it yields CASSLDFRGGPKDTQYF.

The chain carries TRBV13 and TRBJ2-3; tentatively, D is TRBD1 (5 bases). The V end was cut by 5 bases, the J end by 4 bases, with 13 bases between. This CDR3 is 14 amino acids long. Germline CDR1 PRHDT, CDR2 FYEKMQ (reference sequence). CDR3 nucleotides: TGTGCCAGCAGCCCTGGACAAGGACCAGATACGCAGTATTTT. Amino acids: CASSPGQGPDTQYF.

This clone has a handful of counts. The chain links TRBV27 to TRBJ1-2; D is possibly TRBD1 (5 bases). Germline CDR1 reads MNHEY; CDR2 reads SMNVEV (reference sequence). V dropped 5 bases and J dropped 6 bases, with 16 bases sitting between them. The CDR3 sequence is 14 residues long. The CDR3 sequence is CASSPNDRRNGYTF. The CDR3 bases are TGTGCCAGCAGTCCAAACGACAGAAGGAATGGCTACACCTTC.

The chain has TRBV7-9 and TRBJ1-5, with D possibly being TRBD1 (6 bases). CDR1 and CDR2 from the germline V gene are SEHNR and FQNEAQ (reference sequence). This CDR3 is built from 13 residues. V was shortened by 4 bases and J by 8 bases, with 12 bases between the two germline ends. The DNA of the CDR3 is TGTGCCAGCAGCTCAACAGGGAGAGAGCCCCAGCATTTT. Encoded protein: CASSSTGREPQHF.

V is TRBV21-1 and J is TRBJ2-5; TRBD2, as called in the table, went unchecked against the DNA. TRBV21-1 counts as a pseudogene. CDR3 length equals 16 residues. The CDR3 region is CASSILGLAVQETQYF. DNA of the CDR3: TGTGCCAGCAGCATCTTGGGACTAGCGGTACAAGAGACCCAGTACTTC.

A few counts support this clone. The chain combines TRBV5-4 with TRBJ2-7, with D unresolved. There are 14 residues in the CDR3. CDR1 SGHNT and CDR2 YYREEE come from the germline V gene (reference sequence). Trimming removed 3 bases from V and 4 bases from J, with 14 bases in between. The CDR3 DNA follows: TGTGCCAGCAGCTCTACTTACGCCCCTTACGAGCAGTACTTC. Encoded protein: CASSSTYAPYEQYF.

This sequence joins TRBV5-1 and TRBJ2-5; 9 positions agree with TRBD2. The J segment lost 1 base and the V segment lost 4 bases, leaving 8 bases of the junction unmatched. The CDR3 sequence is 16 residues long. Germline assignment: CDR1 SGHRS and CDR2 YFSETQ. CDR3 in amino acids: CASSPGAGGLQETQYF. CDR3 coding DNA: TGCGCCAGCAGCCCCGGAGCGGGGGGCCTCCAAGAGACCCAGTACTTC.

This clone has only a few counts. The chain carries TRBV5-5 and TRBJ2-5; D unresolved. The CDR3 consists of 15 residues. V dropped 1 base and J dropped 4 bases, with 14 bases sitting between them. Germline lookup yields CDR1 SGHKS and CDR2 YYEKEE (reference sequence). The CDR3 region has the DNA TGTGCCAGCAGCTTGTTAAACAGCTTGGTAGAGACCCAGTACTTC. It encodes CASSLLNSLVETQYF. The entire variable domain, with the rest obtained from reference TRBV5-5 and TRBJ2-5, is as follows: DAGVTQSPTHLIKTRGQQVTLRCSPISGHKSVSWYQQVLGQGPQFIFQYYEKEERGRGNFPDRFSARQFPNYSSELNVNALLLGDSALYLCASSLLNSLVETQYFGPGTRLLVL.

A word on this clone: The sample holds other DNA sequences that translate to the same CDR3. V is TRBV4-3 and J is TRBJ2-1; 9 nucleotides line up with TRBD1. The CDR3 is 15 amino acids. Germline V lookup: CDR1 LGHNA, CDR2 YSLEER. With 3 bases clipped from V and 7 bases from J, the junction kept 7 bases outside the gene matches. For the CDR3, the DNA is TGCGCCAGCAGCCAGGATTTCGGGACAGGGAATGAGCAGTTCTTC. Translation gives CASSQDFGTGNEQFF.

This chain links TRBV7-2 with TRBJ1-5; 10 positions agree with TRBD1. Germline trimming cut 2 bases from V and 1 base from J; bases unmatched to any gene: 8. CDR1 SGHTA and CDR2 FQGNSA come from the germline V gene. The CDR3 covers 18 residues. The CDR3 DNA reads TGTGCCAGCAGCTTACGGGACAGGGGTTTTTACAGCAATCAGCCCCAGCATTTT. Translation: CASSLRDRGFYSNQPQHF.

The chain recombines TRBV6-1 with TRBJ2-7; 10 nucleotides align to TRBD1. Trimming took 10 bases from V and 4 from J; bases not matched to a gene: 10. CDR1 and CDR2 (germline): MNHNS, SASEGT. CDR3 length equals 14 residues. The CDR3 loop is CATFPDRGQYEQYF. The CDR3 coding sequence is TGTGCCACCTTCCCCGACAGGGGGCAGTACGAGCAGTACTTC.

This sequence joins TRBV2 and TRBJ1-1, with TRBD1 matching 9 bases. This CDR3 has 17 amino acids. CDR1 is SNHLY and CDR2 is FYNNEI in the germline V gene. The V gene end was trimmed by 6 bases and the J gene end by 0 bases; junction bases not matched to a gene: 11. The CDR3 nucleotides are TGTGCCAGCAGAGCGACAGGGGGAGGCTCCATGAACACTGAAGCTTTCTTT. Amino acids: CASRATGGGSMNTEAFF.

CDR3 in amino acids: CASSAGTGNTGELFF. The DNA for the CDR3 is TGTGCCAGCAGCGCCGGGACAGGGAACACCGGGGAGCTGTTTTTT. The chain links TRBV9 to TRBJ2-2; the match to TRBD1 covers 8 bases. The CDR3 runs to 15 residues. J gave up 1 base and V 3 bases, and 2 bases lay outside the gene matches. Germline-derived CDR1 and CDR2 are SGDLS and YYNGEE. Drawing the rest from reference TRBV9 and TRBJ2-2, the complete variable domain is DSGVTQTPKHLITATGQRVTLRCSPRSGDLSVYWYQQSLDQGLQFLIQYYNGEERAKGNILERFSAQQFPDLHSELNLSSLELGDSALYFCASSAGTGNTGELFFGEGSRLTVL.

The table lists this clone with a few counts. V usage is TRBV18 and J usage is TRBJ2-3, with TRBD1 as a possible D gene (6 bases). Germline V gene sequence: CDR1 KGHSH, CDR2 LQKENI. The CDR3 spans 16 residues. Trimming removed 4 bases at V and 2 bases at J, with 16 bases between. CDR3 sequence reads: CASSQTTGSLTDTQYF. For the CDR3, the DNA is TGTGCCAGCTCACAAACTACAGGGTCCCTCACAGATACGCAGTATTTT.

This rearrangement joins TRBV11-2 to TRBJ2-7, with 10 bases fitting TRBD1. V shed 5 bases, J shed 2 bases, and the junction held 3 bases outside the gene matches. CDR3 length: 14 amino acids. Germline loops: CDR1 SGHAT, CDR2 FQNNGV. CDR3 in DNA: TGTGCCAGCAGCCCCGACAGGGGGCCCTACGAGCAGTACTTC. Translated, it gives CASSPDRGPYEQYF.

This chain uses TRBV18 with TRBJ2-7, with no clear D. CDR3 size: 11 residues. Trimming shortened V by 4 bases and J by 6 bases, and 7 bases separated the two germline ends. Germline CDR1 is KGHSH and CDR2 is LQKENI. The CDR3 reads CASSLTGEQYF. DNA of the CDR3: TGTGCCAGCTCACTCACGGGCGAGCAGTACTTC. The full variable domain, its missing parts supplied by reference TRBV18 and TRBJ2-7, is NAGVMQNPRHLVRRRGQEARLRCSPMKGHSHVYWYRQLPEEGLKFMVYLQKENIIDESGMPKERFSAEFPKEGPSILRIQQVVRGDSAAYFCASSLTGEQYFGPGTRLTVT.